This T cell receptor (beta chain) came from a study of blood T cells in healthy people across ages (dated by TCRdb to between 2014 and 2017). About the investigation overall: In model experiments, roughly one uniquely barcoded TCR beta cDNA molecule per two T cells was captured by template switching. Age-related changes in TCR beta repertoire diversity were measured in the study by deep sequencing normalized with unique cDNA molecular identifiers. Four age groups were formed from the donors: young (average approximately 16 years), middle-aged (around 40), aged (over 55) and long-lived (about 75). To avoid experimental bias, donors of different ages were distributed randomly across sequencing lanes. For two donors (one aged 18 to 29 and one aged 80 or older), the study analyzed two additional independent replicas of 1 million unique cDNA reads from the same blood draw. Overall study outcomes, separate from this receptor: Observed TCR beta diversity correlated strongly with the percentage of naive T cells measured by flow cytometry. Donor CMV infection status was unknown, potentially confounding age-related changes in expanded clonotypes. Because profiling used bulk unsorted PBMCs, naive and antigen-experienced compartments could not be compared conclusively. As age increased, observed TCR beta diversity per million T cells dropped in a roughly linear way, and a significant reduction was already evident by age 40. Estimates of total diversity based on one million sequenced T cells were considered lower bounds and underestimates. The long-lived group showed more naive CD4+ T cells, fewer expanded clones and increased TCR diversity than the aged group, suggesting age selection.

The roughly 37 donors, aged about 6 to 95 years, were systemically healthy Caucasian individuals from Russia. Each donor gave 8 to 10 milliliters of peripheral blood, collected into EDTA-treated Vacutainer tubes. Ficoll-Paque density-gradient centrifugation was used to isolate PBMCs, with at least 6 million obtained per sample. Total RNA, at least 5 micrograms per sample, was extracted from PBMCs with Trizol reagent. For every donor, an aliquot of PBMCs went through flow cytometry to measure the percentages of naive CD45RAhigh/CD27high T cells. The protocol used for the library was 5' RACE. Sequencer: Illumina HiSeq 2500. A second PCR of roughly 7 to 12 cycles was run with a J-beta primer mix and a sample-barcoded 5' primer. A unique molecular identifier was introduced onto each TCR beta cDNA molecule by a template-switch 5' adaptor carrying 12 random nucleotides. Each sample yielded at least 3 million CDR3-containing paired-end reads. First-strand cDNA was synthesized from all RNA with the Mint cDNA synthesis kit, primed by a TRBC-specific oligonucleotide. Following uracil-DNA glycosylase treatment, all cDNA underwent a first 18-cycle PCR with the universal primers M1SS and BC2_uni_R. The published analysis was carried out like this. For normalization, 1 million high-quality reads were randomly selected from each sample, with every read carrying a distinct molecular identifier. Reads sharing molecular identifiers were discarded rather than binned into consensus sequences. CDR3 identification, clonotype clustering and error correction used MiTCR with a Q25 quality threshold and the strictest error-elimination algorithm. A nonparametric unseen species model with Euler transformation was used to estimate a lower bound on total TCR beta diversity. The public reads were reanalyzed by TCRdb: fastp trimming at Q25, MiXCR alignment, in-frame beta chains only. CDR3 protein sequences are deduplicated, and each keeps its most common genes and DNA. The V and J calls, along with clone size, are taken from TCRdb and not from the paper's own processing. Present in this sample are 1.2 million to 1.5 million distinct CDR3 sequences, around 39% of which were seen just once. The top ten hold 7% to 9.5% of the sample.

The germline V gene provides CDR1 SGHTA and CDR2 FQGNSA. V is shortened by 5 bases, J by 0 bases, and the region joining them spans 16 bases. From cysteine to phenylalanine, the CDR3 is 16 amino acids long. The DNA shown is the 48-base CDR3, in frame from base 1. A note on this clonotype: It lacks a known antigen. No base qualities exist here, and no much larger clone lies one base off it.

The clonotype originates from a woman aged 18-29 years in good health. In this chain, TRBV7-2 is recombined with TRBJ1-2, with a weak D call of TRBD1 (5 bases match). Input material: blood. Here the CDR3 is given as CASSPSRGQANYGYTF. The DNA sequence is TGTGCCAGCAGCCCTAGCCGGGGCCAAGCTAACTATGGCTACACCTTC.